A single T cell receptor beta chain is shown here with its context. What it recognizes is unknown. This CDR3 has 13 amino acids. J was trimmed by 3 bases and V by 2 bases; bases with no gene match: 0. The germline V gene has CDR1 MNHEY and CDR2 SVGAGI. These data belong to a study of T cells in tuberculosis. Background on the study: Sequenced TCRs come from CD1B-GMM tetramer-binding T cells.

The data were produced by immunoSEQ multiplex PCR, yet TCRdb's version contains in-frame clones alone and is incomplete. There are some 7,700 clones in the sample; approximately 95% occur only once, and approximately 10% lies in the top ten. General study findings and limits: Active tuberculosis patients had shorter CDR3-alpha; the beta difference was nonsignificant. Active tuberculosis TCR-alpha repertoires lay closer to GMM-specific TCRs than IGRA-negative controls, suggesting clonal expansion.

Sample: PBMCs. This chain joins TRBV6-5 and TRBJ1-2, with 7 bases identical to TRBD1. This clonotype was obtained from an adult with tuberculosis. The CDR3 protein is CASSYQGDYGYTF. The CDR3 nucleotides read TGTGCCAGCAGTTACCAGGGGGACTATGGCTACACCTTC.